This paragraph covers one T cell receptor beta chain sequence. Its antigen is not yet known. It has no much larger one-base neighbor in the sample; base qualities were not kept. Other DNA sequences in this sample translate to the same CDR3. From each donor, a single peripheral blood sample of roughly 0.11 L on average was drawn into heparinised tubes. Naive, central memory, regulatory and stem cell-like memory CD4+ T cells were sorted on a BD FACSAria II using a panel including CD45RO, CCR7, CD25, CD127, CD95 and CD27. Purity was above 98% for every sorted population. PBMCs were separated immediately by Lymphoprep density gradient centrifugation and were stained directly, without being cultured. Samples were stained and sorted in pairs, with one healthy donor and one patient per experiment, so that batch effects were minimized. This sample was included in a study of beta chain features in type 1 diabetes (dated by TCRdb to the late 2010s). Study-wide context: Patients and healthy donors did not differ in mean age, gender distribution, total cell number or subset yield. The study compared the TCRB repertoires of sorted circulating CD4+ T cell subsets in recently diagnosed type 1 diabetes patients with those in matched healthy donors. Regulatory and stem cell-like memory subsets were isolated from only 8 patients and about 8 healthy donors, whereas naive and central memory subsets came from all 30 or so donors. A total of roughly 99,000,000 sorted cells were examined across all samples, and the number of cells per subset was strongly correlated with RNA yield.

Paper-wide results and their limitations: Naive, central memory and regulatory TCRB repertoires appeared to be more alike among patients than among healthy donors. At VDJ recombination sites, type 1 diabetes patients had fewer insertions and more deleted nucleotides, which implies abnormalities in thymic rearrangement. Because cDNA was sequenced instead of genomic DNA, highly expressing activated cells could be over-represented, though the groups showed no difference in activation or CD3 levels. PCR might favor shorter templates, but patient and control samples were amplified and corrected together, so any skew would affect both groups equally. A moderate but significant shortening of TCRB CDR3 length was observed in type 1 diabetes patients in all four CD4+ subsets. Only small numbers of individuals were included in the HLA sub-analyses, which left unresolved whether HLA type had any influence on TCRB rearrangement.

The entire amount of isolated RNA was reverse transcribed using the High Capacity cDNA Reverse Transcription Kit, so the sequenced TCRB transcripts were expressed ones. Deep immunoSEQ sequencing was applied to naive, central memory and regulatory T cell samples, giving an average of about 3.8 million total reads per sample. After sorted cells were lysed in RLT buffer, RNA was extracted with DNase-treated RNeasy Micro or Mini kits, with the choice depending on cell number. Each cell subset was processed separately to prevent cross-contamination, with patient and healthy donor samples processed together. The immunoSEQ multiplex PCR was used to amplify TCRB sequences from cDNA, generating 87-bp fragments that spanned the CDR3 region. Sequencing of the amplicons was done on the Illumina HiSeq platform. On the authors' methods: PCR bias was computationally corrected using synthetic template baselines, reads within Hamming distance 2 were collapsed, and singletons that could not be merged were discarded. By aligning reads against IMGT, V, D and J genes, CDR3 length, and insertions or deletions at six rearrangement sites were assigned. Within each subset, clonotype counts were normalized to sorted cell number, and only after that were true diversity and Gini coefficients computed with the tcR R package. The overlap coefficient, calculated on TCRB nucleotide sequences, was used to measure repertoire sharing. As a proxy for the pre-selection repertoire, out-of-frame TCRB sequences from naive cells were analyzed. This is the immuneACCESS table as TCRdb keeps it, with only in-frame sequences that have V and J called. A part of the clones is gone; compared with another copy, unresolved V genes explain less than half, and the rest is unexplained. V and J calls and clone size are given by that table; D and trimming were obtained from the DNA. The sample table holds 300,000 to 450,000 clones, of which around 20% were seen once. About 0.044% of the sample goes to the ten largest clones.

Sequenced: naive CD4+ T cells from blood. This sample's cell subset or site label indicates: true naive CD4+ T cells. This receptor was obtained from a woman between 18 and 29 years old in good health.

In nucleotides, the sequence is TGTGCCACCAGCAGAGATGGCGGGTCCTACGAGCAGTACTTC. It encodes CATSRDGGSYEQYF. The chain couples TRBV15 to TRBJ2-7; the D gene is perhaps TRBD2, from 5 matching bases. Based on the germline V gene (reference sequence), the CDR1 and CDR2 sequences are LNHNV and YYDKDF. The V end loses 0 bases and the J end loses 1 base, and a stretch of 7 bases separates them. The CDR3 runs 14 amino acids, cysteine and phenylalanine included. Just CDR3 DNA is preserved here, 42 bases in frame from base 1.